This T cell receptor beta chain is from a study of blood T cell repertoires in COVID-19. Whole-study context: The United States, Italy and Spain supplied acute and convalescent COVID-19 samples.

The CDR3 extends over 13 amino acids. The junction had 2 bases not matched to a gene; V was cut back by 3 bases and J by 4 bases. This clone was recorded once. The sample holds other DNA sequences that translate to the same CDR3. In the original workflow: From reference gene primer amplification, estimates of nucleated cell counts were derived. Method: immunoSEQ multiplex PCR; TCRdb's copy keeps in-frame clones and lacks some. V and J calls and clone size follow that table, whereas D and trimming were derived from the DNA. In the table there are about 350,000 clones, around 90% of which are singletons.

This sequence was found in a woman aged 18-29 years who had recovered from COVID-19. Sample: peripheral blood. The chain uses TRBV12-3 or TRBV12-4 and TRBJ1-1; TRBD1 aligns across 7 bases. For the CDR3, the DNA is TGTGCCAGCAGTTTTCAGGGGGGCACTGAAGCTTTCTTT. It yields the protein CASSFQGGTEAFF.